The source of this T cell receptor (beta chain) is a study of blood T cell repertoires in COVID-19. Living in 24 US areas, the participants were between roughly 18 and 90 years of age. Self-reported history from a screening survey and questionnaire set each donor's cohort. In the authors' workflow: Amplification with reference gene primers provided the estimates of nucleated cell counts. This table comes from immunoSEQ multiplex PCR, and its TCRdb copy is limited to in-frame clones, with some not included. V and J calls and clone size are given by that table; D and trimming were obtained from the DNA. The sample carries 50,000 to 70,000 clones, roughly 70% recorded once. In germline, CDR1 is GTSNPN, CDR2 SVGIG (reference sequence). The germline V and J ends were trimmed by 5 bases and 2 bases, with 15 bases remaining between them. This CDR3 has 15 residues.

The chain couples TRBV30 to TRBJ1-4, with D maybe TRBD1 (6 bases). The sample comprised PBMCs or T cells enriched from blood (not recorded which). This receptor was identified in a woman aged 60 to 75 who had been exposed to COVID-19. CDR3 DNA sequence: TGTGCCTGGGGGGGCGCCAGGGCTACTAATGAAAAACTGTTTTTT. Translation gives CAWGGARATNEKLFF.